The 18 T cell receptor beta chains listed next were all sequenced from one sample in a study of control samples from healthy donors and cancer patients. Sequencing was performed with immunoSEQ multiplex PCR; in TCRdb, only in-frame clones are kept and a portion is missing. The table has 100,000 to 150,000 clones, around 93% seen once. Sequenced material: blood. These receptors all come from a man between 18 and 29 years old in good health.

This chain connects TRBV25-1 to TRBJ2-7, with D possibly matching TRBD1 (7 bases). Germline V lookup: CDR1 MGHDK, CDR2 SYGVNS. The CDR3 sequence is 15 residues long. Trimming took off 0 bases at V and 3 bases at J, with 12 bases between the two ends. The CDR3 loop is CASSEYGRGDYEQYF. Written as DNA, the CDR3 is TGTGCCAGCAGTGAATATGGCAGGGGGGACTACGAGCAGTACTTC.

As DNA, the CDR3 is TGTGCCAGCAGCGTGGACAGCCCATATGGCTACACCTTC. Protein product: CASSVDSPYGYTF. This chain uses TRBV5-6 with TRBJ1-2; D is possibly TRBD1 (6 bases). The V gene's germline CDR1 is SGHDT and CDR2 YYEEEE. CDR3 length: 13 residues. The germline V and J ends were trimmed by 4 bases and 5 bases, with 12 bases remaining between them.

The V gene is TRBV30, the J gene TRBJ1-2; no firm D call. The germline V and J ends were trimmed by 4 bases and 0 bases, with 9 bases remaining between them. The germline V gene has CDR1 GTSNPN and CDR2 SVGIG (reference sequence). The CDR3 is 13 amino acids. DNA of the CDR3: TGTGCCTGGACTCTAACTTCTAACTATGGCTACACCTTC. It is translated as CAWTLTSNYGYTF.

The chain carries TRBV7-6 and TRBJ2-1; 9 nucleotides align to TRBD1. Germline CDR1 SGHVS, CDR2 FNYEAQ. The J segment lost 1 base and the V segment lost 4 bases, leaving 2 bases of the junction unmatched. The CDR3 is 15 amino acids. The CDR3 loop reads CASSSGQGSYNEQFF. DNA of the CDR3: TGTGCCAGCAGCTCCGGACAGGGGTCCTACAATGAGCAGTTCTTC. The whole variable domain, remainder taken from reference TRBV7-6 and TRBJ2-1, is GAGVSQSPRYKVTKRGQDVALRCDPISGHVSLYWYRQALGQGPEFLTYFNYEAQQDKSGLPNDRFSAERPEGSISTLTIQRTEQRDSAMYRCASSSGQGSYNEQFFGPGTRLTVL.

V gene TRBV18 combines with J gene TRBJ1-1; TRBD1 aligns across 7 bases. The junction had 4 bases not matched to a gene; V was cut back by 0 bases and J by 12 bases. Germline CDR1 and CDR2: KGHSH and LQKENI. The CDR3 loop spans 12 amino acids. The CDR3 loop is CASSPPTGTTFF. DNA for the CDR3: TGTGCCAGCTCACCACCGACAGGGACAACTTTCTTT.

The rearrangement uses TRBV20-1 and TRBJ1-1; D remains ambiguous. Trimming removed 3 bases from V and 0 bases from J, with 5 bases in between. This CDR3 spans 12 amino acids. From germline, CDR1 is DFQATT and CDR2 SNEGSKA (reference sequence). CDR3 DNA sequence: TGCAGTGCTAGTTTGATGAACACTGAAGCTTTCTTT. It specifies CSASLMNTEAFF.

This sequence joins TRBV7-6 and TRBJ1-1; D might be TRBD1 (5 bases). CDR3 length equals 15 residues. Trimming left V 6 bases short and J 7 bases short, with 21 bases between. In germline, CDR1 is SGHVS, CDR2 FNYEAQ. CDR3 DNA: TGTGCCAGCAGTCTTATGGGCGAGGGGTCCTTTGAAGCTTTCTTT. Encoded protein: CASSLMGEGSFEAFF.

The chain links TRBV5-4 to TRBJ1-2; no firm D call. The CDR3 loop spans 12 amino acids. The germline V gene has CDR1 SGHNT and CDR2 YYREEE (reference sequence). Trimming took 3 bases from V and 1 from J, leaving 4 bases between them. CDR3 coding DNA: TGTGCCAGCAGCTCGGATAACTATGGCTACACCTTC. Translated: CASSSDNYGYTF.

This chain connects TRBV9 to TRBJ1-4; TRBD1 matches at 7 bases. Germline CDR1 SGDLS, CDR2 YYNGEE. The CDR3 totals 17 residues. The J segment lost 4 bases and the V segment lost 3 bases, leaving 12 bases of the junction unmatched. The DNA for the CDR3 is TGTGCCAGCAGCGCTACTCTAGGGGGCGCAGGTAATGAAAAACTGTTTTTT. Residues: CASSATLGGAGNEKLFF.

This rearrangement joins TRBV15 to TRBJ2-1; TRBD2 agrees at 12 bases. The CDR3 consists of 15 residues. The trim removed 5 bases at V and 8 bases at J, leaving 7 bases unmatched. Germline loops: CDR1 LNHNV, CDR2 YYDKDF (reference sequence). For the CDR3, the DNA is TGTGCCACCAGCTACACTAGCGGGGGGCCTTATGAGCAGTTCTTC. This gives the protein CATSYTSGGPYEQFF.

This chain joins TRBV5-5 and TRBJ1-3; D ambiguous. The CDR3 sequence is 16 residues long. Germline CDR1 and CDR2: SGHKS and YYEKEE (reference sequence). The ends were cut back, 0 bases at V and 0 bases at J, with 10 bases in the middle. CDR3: CASSLVEQHSGNTIYF. In DNA, the CDR3 is TGTGCCAGCAGCTTGGTTGAGCAACACTCTGGAAACACCATATATTTT.

The chain carries TRBV7-6 and TRBJ2-1; D may be TRBD1 or TRBD2 (5 bases each). CDR1 and CDR2 from the germline V gene are SGHVS and FNYEAQ. The CDR3 has 14 residues. V lost 0 bases, J lost 3 bases, and 6 bases lay in between. Here the CDR3 reads CASSLAGVYNEQFF. In nucleotides, the CDR3 is TGTGCCAGCAGCTTAGCGGGGGTCTACAATGAGCAGTTCTTC.

The V call is TRBV15, the J call TRBJ2-7; D is perhaps TRBD2 (5 bases). CDR1 and CDR2 (germline): LNHNV, YYDKDF (reference sequence). CDR3 length: 14 residues. V was cut by 7 bases and J by 1 base, with 14 bases left in between. CDR3 sequence (DNA): TGTGCCACCACCACGGTCGGGGAGTCCTACGAGCAGTACTTC. The encoded protein is CATTTVGESYEQYF.

The genes are TRBV4-1 and TRBJ1-4, with 8 positions matching TRBD1. Germline V gene lookup returns CDR1 MGHRA and CDR2 YSYEKL. This CDR3 has 19 residues. The V segment lost 2 bases and the J segment 7 bases; nucleotides outside the gene matches: 18. CDR3 region: CASSQPKTLDRVSSEKLFF. The DNA for the CDR3 is TGCGCCAGCAGCCAACCGAAAACATTGGACAGGGTGTCGAGTGAAAAACTGTTTTTT.

This clone has just a few counts. The chain links TRBV29-1 to TRBJ2-1, with 8 positions matching TRBD1. With 5 bases clipped from V and 16 bases from J, the junction kept 7 bases outside the gene matches. CDR1 is SQVTM and CDR2 is ANQGSEA in the germline V gene. CDR3 length: 10 amino acids. CDR3 in DNA: TGCAGCGTTCGTGGGGACAGGTTTTTCTTC. Its protein is CSVRGDRFFF.

The V gene is TRBV5-1, the J gene TRBJ2-5; the D gene is possibly TRBD1 (6 bases). V shed 4 bases and J shed 5 bases, with 12 bases lying between them. This CDR3 contains 13 residues. Germline-derived CDR1 and CDR2 are SGHRS and YFSETQ. As DNA, the CDR3 is TGCGCCAGCAGCCCGACAGGAATGGAGACCCAGTACTTC. It specifies CASSPTGMETQYF.

V usage is TRBV4-1 and J usage is TRBJ1-5; the D is unclear. From germline, CDR1 is MGHRA and CDR2 YSYEKL. The germline V and J ends were trimmed by 1 base and 5 bases, with 15 bases remaining between them. CDR3 size: 16 residues. For the CDR3, the DNA is TGCGCCAGCAGCCAAGCCTGGACTCTGGTGGATCAGCCCCAGCATTTT. It is translated as CASSQAWTLVDQPQHF.

This clone was detected a few times. V and J are TRBV4-1 and TRBJ1-2; TRBD1 aligns across 8 bases. Trimming removed 2 bases from V and 6 bases from J; junction bases left unmatched: 2. CDR3 length: 13 residues. Germline V lookup: CDR1 MGHRA, CDR2 YSYEKL. CDR3 loop: CASSQPDRDGYTF. CDR3 nucleotides: TGCGCCAGCAGCCAACCGGACAGGGATGGCTACACCTTC.